This section outlines one TCR beta chain sequence together with its context. Its antigen is currently not known. It has no much larger one-base neighbor in the sample; base qualities were not kept. The data stem from a study of T cells after yellow fever vaccination (dated by TCRdb to the late 2010s). About the study as a whole: Libraries from fractions with low cell numbers were prepared with the SMART-Seq v4 Ultra Low Input RNA kit. To follow T-cell clones before and after both primary and booster YFV17D yellow fever vaccination, bulk TCR alpha and beta repertoires underwent longitudinal sequencing. The cohort comprised two healthy male donors, one aged 18 to 30 and one aged 30 to 40 years. Blood was collected at multiple timepoints before and after primary and secondary immunization, and bulk PBMC replicates and cell subsets were isolated.

TCR cDNA was synthesized by 5'RACE template switching, through which a universal primer site and unique molecular identifiers were introduced. Priming of cDNA synthesis was performed from both the TCR alpha and TCR beta constant segments. Library amplification involved two PCR steps, and the second step added sample barcodes and sequencing adapters. Sequencing of libraries was done on Illumina HiSeq 2500 (2x100 bp) or NovaSeq (2x150 bp). Concerning the study's data processing: Demultiplexing of reads and collapsing into UMI consensus sequences were performed with MIGEC, and V(D)J alignment was carried out with MiXCR. Using edgeR on replicate PBMC samples, clonotypes were called vaccine-responding if FDR was below 0.01 and the log2 fold change was above 5 up to day 15. Each bulk clonotype received a CD4 or CD8 identity based on whether the sequenced CD4 or CD8 repertoire contained that clonotype at higher abundance. TCRdb applied fastp at Q25 and MiXCR to the public reads, then kept only in-frame beta chains. Rows matching on CDR3 protein sequence are summarized as one entry with the most common DNA and genes. None of the V and J calls come from the authors' own analysis; TCRdb made them. For this sample there are 500,000 to 550,000 distinct CDR3 sequences; 21% appear just once. Roughly a sixth of the sample rests with the top ten.

As encoded in the germline V gene, CDR1 is SGHTA while CDR2 is FQGTGA. The CDR3 runs 16 residues from the cysteine to the phenylalanine. The kept DNA is CDR3 alone, 48 bases in frame from the first base. After removal of 0 bases from V and 6 bases from J, the junction retains 6 bases not matched to a gene. Read against the paper, the sample's treatment or condition label means: live attenuated yellow fever vaccine strain. At each blood-draw timepoint, two biological replicates of bulk PBMCs were collected. A standard Ficoll-Paque protocol was used to isolate PBMCs from peripheral blood. RNA was extracted with TriZol from bulk PBMCs, CD4 and CD8 fractions, and dextramer-positive and dextramer-negative fractions. Study-wide findings and limitations: Compared with the primary T-cell response, the secondary T-cell response was weaker but faster, peaking on day 5 rather than day 15. A small share of clonotypes was detected in both CD4 and CD8 compartments, with the overlap likely arising from convergent recombination. Most clones expanded after primary vaccination (96% of CD4 and around nine tenths of CD8) were re-detected after the booster, suggesting that broad memory maintenance occurred. Computational filtering was needed because FACS-sorted repertoires could contain abundant contaminating clonotypes from the bulk population. Only a couple of donors were included in the study, so the extent to which the findings can be generalized is limited.

Recombination linked TRBV7-3 to TRBJ2-1; TRBD2 agrees with 9 junctional bases. Material: PBMCs, obtained approximately 22 days after the first yellow fever vaccination. The sequence derives from a man between 18 and 35 years old who received the YFV17D yellow fever vaccine. The CDR3 protein is CASSLTPGLASNEQFF. The sequence in DNA is TGTGCCAGCAGCTTAACACCGGGACTAGCTTCCAATGAGCAGTTCTTC.